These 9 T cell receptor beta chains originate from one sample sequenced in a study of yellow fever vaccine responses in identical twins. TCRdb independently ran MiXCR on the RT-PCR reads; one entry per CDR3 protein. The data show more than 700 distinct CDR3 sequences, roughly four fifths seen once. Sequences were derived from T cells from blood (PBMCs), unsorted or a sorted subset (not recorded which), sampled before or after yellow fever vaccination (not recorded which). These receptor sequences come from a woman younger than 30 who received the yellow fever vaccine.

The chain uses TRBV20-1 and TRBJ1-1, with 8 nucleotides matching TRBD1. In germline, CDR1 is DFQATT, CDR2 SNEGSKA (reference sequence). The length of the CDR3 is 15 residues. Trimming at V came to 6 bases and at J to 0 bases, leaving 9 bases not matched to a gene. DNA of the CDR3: TGCAGTGCCGGCAGACAGGGGAGCATGAACACTGAAGCTTTCTTT. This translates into CSAGRQGSMNTEAFF.

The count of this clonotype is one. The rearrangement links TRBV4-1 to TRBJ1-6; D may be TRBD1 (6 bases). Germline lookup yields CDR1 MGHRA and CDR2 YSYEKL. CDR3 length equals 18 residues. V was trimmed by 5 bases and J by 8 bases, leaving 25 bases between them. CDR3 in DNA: TGCGCCAGCAGCTTACACGAGGGGACACAGGGAGTGGATTCACCCCTCCACTTT. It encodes CASSLHEGTQGVDSPLHF.

Written as DNA, the CDR3 is TGTGCCATCAGTGACGGCCGGTATTCACCCCTCCACTTT. Translating gives CAISDGRYSPLHF. This rearrangement joins TRBV10-3 to TRBJ1-6; D unresolved. Germline lookup yields CDR1 ENHRY and CDR2 SYGVKD. Trimming removed 3 bases at V and 8 bases at J, with 8 bases between. CDR3 length: 13 residues.

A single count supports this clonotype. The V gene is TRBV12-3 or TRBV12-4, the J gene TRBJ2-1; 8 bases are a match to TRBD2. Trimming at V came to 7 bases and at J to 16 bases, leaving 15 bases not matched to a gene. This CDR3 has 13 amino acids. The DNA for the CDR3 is TGTGCCAGCAATCAAATGGAGGGACTAGAGACTTTCTTC. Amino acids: CASNQMEGLETFF.

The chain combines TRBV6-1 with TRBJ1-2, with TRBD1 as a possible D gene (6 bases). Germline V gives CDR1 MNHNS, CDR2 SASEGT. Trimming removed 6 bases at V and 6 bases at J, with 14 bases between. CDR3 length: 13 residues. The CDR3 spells CASSSRGGDGYTF. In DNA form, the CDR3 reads TGTGCCAGCAGCTCCAGGGGCGGTGATGGCTACACCTTC.

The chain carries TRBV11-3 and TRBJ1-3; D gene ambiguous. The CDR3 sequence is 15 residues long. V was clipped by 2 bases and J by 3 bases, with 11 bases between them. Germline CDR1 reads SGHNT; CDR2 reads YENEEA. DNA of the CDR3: TGTGCCAGCAGCTTAACGTTTGGGGTTGGAAACACCATATATTTT. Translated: CASSLTFGVGNTIYF.

CDR3 region: CASSMTGNTEAFF. The CDR3 coding sequence is TGTGCCAGCAGTATGACAGGGAACACTGAAGCTTTCTTT. The rearrangement joins TRBV12-3 or TRBV12-4 to TRBJ1-1; tentative D call: TRBD1 (6 bases). Trimming pared 5 bases from V and 1 base from J, leaving 8 bases between. The CDR3 totals 13 residues.

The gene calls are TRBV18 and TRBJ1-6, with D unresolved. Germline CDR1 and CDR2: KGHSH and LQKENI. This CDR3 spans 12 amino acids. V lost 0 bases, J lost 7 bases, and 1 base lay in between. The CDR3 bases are TGTGCCAGCTCACCACCGAATTCACCCCTCCACTTT. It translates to CASSPPNSPLHF.

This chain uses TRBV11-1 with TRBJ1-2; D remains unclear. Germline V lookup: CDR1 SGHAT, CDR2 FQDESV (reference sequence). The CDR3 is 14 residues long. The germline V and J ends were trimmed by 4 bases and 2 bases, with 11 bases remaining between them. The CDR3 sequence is CASSSGTRNYGYTF. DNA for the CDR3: TGTGCCAGCAGCTCCGGCACGAGGAACTATGGCTACACCTTC.